What follows are 25 T cell receptor beta chains derived from one specimen sequenced in a study of blood T cell repertoires in COVID-19. TCRdb's copy holds only in-frame clones and misses some; the assay was immunoSEQ multiplex PCR. The sample includes about 140,000 clones, roughly 76% seen only once; the top ten take about 9.4%. The sequencing input was peripheral blood. Receptor source: a woman in her 50s with active or convalescent COVID-19.

The rearrangement links TRBV5-4 to TRBJ1-1; 9 bases match TRBD1. The CDR3 is 15 amino acids. In germline, CDR1 is SGHNT, CDR2 YYREEE (reference sequence). V shed 1 base, J shed 5 bases, and the junction held 6 bases outside the gene matches. The CDR3 region is CASSLPGTGRTEAFF. The CDR3 DNA is TGTGCCAGCAGCTTGCCCGGGACAGGGAGAACTGAAGCTTTCTTT.

V usage is TRBV24-1 and J usage is TRBJ1-5, with 8 positions matching TRBD1. Per germline, CDR1 KGHDR and CDR2 SFDVKD. The V gene end was trimmed by 6 bases and the J gene end by 9 bases; junction bases not matched to a gene: 6. The CDR3 has 13 amino acids. The CDR3 here is CATSLRGRGPQHF. CDR3 DNA sequence: TGTGCCACCAGTCTCAGGGGGCGAGGGCCCCAGCATTTT.

This clone appeared a single time. The chain employs TRBV9 and TRBJ1-1; 7 bases map to TRBD1. Germline CDR1 and CDR2: SGDLS and YYNGEE. V shed 4 bases, J shed 1 base, and the junction held 7 bases outside the gene matches. This CDR3 comprises 15 residues. The CDR3: CASSPRRDRNTEAFF. CDR3 DNA sequence: TGTGCCAGCAGCCCAAGAAGGGACAGGAACACTGAAGCTTTCTTT.

This rearrangement joins TRBV6-5 to TRBJ1-2, with D unresolved. V was trimmed by 4 bases and J by 4 bases, leaving 10 bases between them. The germline gives CDR1 MNHEY, CDR2 SVGAGI. CDR3 size: 13 residues. The CDR3: CASSSIQAYGYTF. CDR3 in DNA: TGTGCCAGCAGTTCGATTCAGGCCTATGGCTACACCTTC.

This chain connects TRBV10-3 to TRBJ2-3, with D maybe TRBD1 (6 bases). The CDR3 extends over 16 amino acids. CDR1 is ENHRY and CDR2 is SYGVKD in the germline V gene. V lost 3 bases to trimming and J lost 1 base, with 14 bases between them. CDR3 DNA: TGTGCCATCAGTGAACCCCAGGGGAGAGGCACAGATACGCAGTATTTT. This translates into CAISEPQGRGTDTQYF.

The chain carries TRBV19 and TRBJ2-1; TRBD2 matches at 12 bases. Trimming cost V 5 bases and J 4 bases; bases outside gene matches: 3. Germline V gene lookup returns CDR1 LNHDA and CDR2 SQIVND (reference sequence). The CDR3 loop spans 15 amino acids. CDR3 coding DNA: TGTGCCAGTAGTCTACTAGCGGGGGGTTACAATGAGCAGTTCTTC. This encodes CASSLLAGGYNEQFF.

The rearrangement links TRBV18 to TRBJ1-3; 7 bases match TRBD1. This CDR3 region has 16 residues. V was clipped by 3 bases and J by 6 bases; unmatched bases: 11. Germline V gene sequence: CDR1 KGHSH, CDR2 LQKENI. CDR3: CASSPRPTGPENTIYF. CDR3 in DNA: TGTGCCAGCTCACCTCGACCGACAGGGCCCGAAAACACCATATATTTT.

The count of this clone is one. A junction boundary mismatches the germline segment, possibly from a read error. The chain recombines TRBV14 with TRBJ2-5; weak D call: TRBD2 (6 bases). The CDR3 has 9 residues. Germline V lookup: CDR1 SGHDN, CDR2 FVKESK. The CDR3 nucleotides are TGCAACCGGGGGGAGACCCAGTACTTC. This sequence encodes CNRGETQYF. The variable domain in full, with the rest retrieved from reference TRBV14 and TRBJ2-5, is EAGVTQFPSHSVIEKGQTVTLRCDPISGHDNLYWYRRVMGKEIKFLLHFVKESKQDESGMPNNRFLAERTGGTYSTLKVQPAELEDSGVYFCNRGETQYFGPGTRLLVL.

This clone has a single count. V is TRBV10-3 and J is TRBJ2-3, with D tentatively TRBD2 (5 bases). V lost 0 bases, J lost 4 bases, and 11 bases lay in between. From germline, CDR1 is ENHRY and CDR2 SYGVKD. CDR3 length: 15 residues. The CDR3 sequence: CAISESNSASDTQYF. For the CDR3, the DNA is TGTGCCATCAGTGAGTCGAATAGCGCTTCAGATACGCAGTATTTT.

The V and J genes are TRBV19 and TRBJ1-3; TRBD1 agrees at 7 bases. Germline lookup yields CDR1 LNHDA and CDR2 SQIVND (reference sequence). The CDR3 covers 14 residues. The ends lost 5 bases at V and 4 bases at J; junction bases unmatched: 5. The CDR3 nucleotides are TGTGCCAGTAGTCGGGACAGCGTCGGAAACACCATATATTTT. Encoded protein: CASSRDSVGNTIYF.

The rearrangement joins TRBV2 to TRBJ2-7; TRBD2 matches at 12 bases. Looked up from germline, CDR1 is SNHLY and CDR2 is FYNNEI. V shed 6 bases and J 4 bases; nucleotides not matched to a gene: 7. The CDR3 extends over 15 amino acids. As DNA, the CDR3 is TGTGCCAGCAGCAGACTAGCGGGAGACCAATACGAGCAGTACTTC. Its protein product is CASSRLAGDQYEQYF.

V usage is TRBV5-5 and J usage is TRBJ1-6; D uncertain. Germline CDR1 SGHKS, CDR2 YYEKEE (reference sequence). V shed 0 bases and J shed 5 bases, with 6 bases lying between them. The CDR3 loop spans 14 amino acids. The CDR3 DNA follows: TGTGCCAGCAGCTTGGTACGGGATAATTCACCCCTCCACTTT. This codes for CASSLVRDNSPLHF.

The rearrangement joins TRBV6-5 to TRBJ2-4; TRBD2 is a possible D gene (6 bases). The CDR3 totals 13 residues. Between the trimmed V and J ends, which lost 5 bases and 13 bases, there was a span of 18 bases. The V gene's germline CDR1 is MNHEY and CDR2 SVGAGI. The CDR3 reads CASSPPGEIKQYF. The CDR3 DNA sequence: TGTGCCAGCAGTCCTCCGGGGGAAATTAAGCAGTACTTC.

V gene TRBV24-1 combines with J gene TRBJ1-2, with 8 nucleotides matching TRBD1. CDR1 and CDR2 (germline): KGHDR, SFDVKD. J lost 3 bases, V lost 3 bases, and 5 bases had no gene match. This CDR3 has 15 residues. The CDR3 DNA follows: TGTGCCACCAGTGATACGGGGACAGGTCACTATGGCTACACCTTC. This codes for CATSDTGTGHYGYTF.

The CDR3 loop reads CASSVVNGQGTGQPQHF. The CDR3 DNA reads TGTGCCAGCAGTGTAGTAAATGGACAGGGGACAGGTCAGCCCCAGCATTTT. The rearrangement uses TRBV6-4 and TRBJ1-5, with 9 nucleotides matching TRBD1. Trimming cost V 4 bases and J 6 bases; bases outside gene matches: 13. Per germline, CDR1 MRHNA and CDR2 SNTAGT. This CDR3 spans 17 amino acids.

The V gene is TRBV30, the J gene TRBJ1-5; 8 nucleotides agree with TRBD1. The CDR3 covers 14 residues. V lost 1 base, J lost 5 bases, and 4 bases stayed unmatched. Germline V CDR1 and CDR2: GTSNPN, SVGIG (reference sequence). CDR3 protein: CAWSGSTGDQPQHF. The CDR3 DNA reads as TGTGCCTGGAGTGGGTCGACAGGGGATCAGCCCCAGCATTTT.

The chain uses TRBV13 and TRBJ2-3; TRBD2 matches 13 bases. Losses at the gene ends were 4 bases for V and 2 bases for J; bases not matched to a gene: 6. CDR3 length: 17 residues. The germline V gene encodes CDR1 PRHDT and CDR2 FYEKMQ (reference sequence). CDR3 sequence reads: CASSSRTSGGYTDTQYF. The CDR3 nucleotides read TGTGCCAGCAGCTCCAGGACTAGCGGGGGATACACAGATACGCAGTATTTT.

V gene TRBV5-1 combines with J gene TRBJ1-1, with no clear D. Germline assignment: CDR1 SGHRS and CDR2 YFSETQ. With 3 bases removed from V and 0 bases from J, the gap between germline ends came to 9 bases. There are 14 residues in the CDR3. CDR3: CASSSGSLNTEAFF. CDR3 coding DNA: TGCGCCAGCAGCTCGGGATCCTTGAACACTGAAGCTTTCTTT.

This clone was counted only a few times. The gene calls are TRBV18 and TRBJ1-2; D ambiguous. The CDR3 consists of 16 residues. V lost 3 bases, J lost 4 bases, and 18 bases lay in between. Germline V CDR1 and CDR2: KGHSH, LQKENI. This CDR3 is CASSPISATEVYGYTF. In nucleotides, the CDR3 is TGTGCCAGCTCACCCATATCTGCCACGGAGGTCTATGGCTACACCTTC.

This chain uses TRBV19 with TRBJ1-5; tentative D call: TRBD1 (6 bases). Germline V gene lookup returns CDR1 LNHDA and CDR2 SQIVND (reference sequence). The CDR3 spans 14 residues. Trimming left V 3 bases short and J 6 bases short, with 12 bases between. CDR3 region: CASSISQGRQPQHF. CDR3 nucleotides: TGTGCCAGTAGTATTTCACAGGGACGTCAGCCCCAGCATTTT.

This clone was counted once. The chain has TRBV19 and TRBJ1-3, with D possibly being TRBD1 (6 bases). Trimming cost V 6 bases and J 2 bases, with 8 bases left between them. This CDR3 comprises 13 residues. Germline values: CDR1 LNHDA, CDR2 SQIVND (reference sequence). CDR3 sequence: CASSGQTGNTIYF. The CDR3 region has the DNA TGTGCCAGTAGCGGACAGACTGGAAACACCATATATTTT.

The genes are TRBV6-2 or TRBV6-3 and TRBJ2-7; D may be TRBD1 (6 bases). The CDR3 is made up of 15 amino acids. Trimming removed 2 bases from V and 4 bases from J, with 15 bases in between. Germline V gene data show CDR1 as MNHEY and CDR2 as SVGEGT. The CDR3 spells CASSYLSGGRYEQYF. CDR3 coding DNA: TGTGCCAGCAGTTACCTTTCTGGGGGCCGTTACGAGCAGTACTTC.

The CDR3 is CASRADRPNQPQHF. CDR3 DNA: TGTGCCAGCAGAGCGGACAGGCCCAATCAGCCCCAGCATTTT. The gene calls are TRBV2 and TRBJ1-5; TRBD1 matches 7 bases. The CDR3 consists of 14 residues. Germline-derived CDR1 and CDR2 are SNHLY and FYNNEI. The V segment lost 6 bases and the J segment 3 bases; nucleotides outside the gene matches: 5.

The chain employs TRBV5-4 and TRBJ1-2, with D possibly being TRBD1 (5 bases). The CDR3 extends over 16 amino acids. V shed 0 bases and J shed 5 bases, with 17 bases lying between them. Per the germline V gene, CDR1 is SGHNT and CDR2 is YYREEE (reference sequence). CDR3 amino acids: CASSLGIEGAVYGYTF. The CDR3, as DNA: TGTGCCAGCAGCTTGGGGATTGAAGGGGCCGTTTATGGCTACACCTTC.

The genes are TRBV10-3 and TRBJ1-6; no firm D call. The CDR3 totals 13 residues. The germline gives CDR1 ENHRY, CDR2 SYGVKD. V was shortened by 3 bases and J by 5 bases, with 5 bases between the two germline ends. Written as DNA, the CDR3 is TGTGCCATCAGTGATCAGAATAATTCACCCCTCCACTTT. It yields the protein CAISDQNNSPLHF.